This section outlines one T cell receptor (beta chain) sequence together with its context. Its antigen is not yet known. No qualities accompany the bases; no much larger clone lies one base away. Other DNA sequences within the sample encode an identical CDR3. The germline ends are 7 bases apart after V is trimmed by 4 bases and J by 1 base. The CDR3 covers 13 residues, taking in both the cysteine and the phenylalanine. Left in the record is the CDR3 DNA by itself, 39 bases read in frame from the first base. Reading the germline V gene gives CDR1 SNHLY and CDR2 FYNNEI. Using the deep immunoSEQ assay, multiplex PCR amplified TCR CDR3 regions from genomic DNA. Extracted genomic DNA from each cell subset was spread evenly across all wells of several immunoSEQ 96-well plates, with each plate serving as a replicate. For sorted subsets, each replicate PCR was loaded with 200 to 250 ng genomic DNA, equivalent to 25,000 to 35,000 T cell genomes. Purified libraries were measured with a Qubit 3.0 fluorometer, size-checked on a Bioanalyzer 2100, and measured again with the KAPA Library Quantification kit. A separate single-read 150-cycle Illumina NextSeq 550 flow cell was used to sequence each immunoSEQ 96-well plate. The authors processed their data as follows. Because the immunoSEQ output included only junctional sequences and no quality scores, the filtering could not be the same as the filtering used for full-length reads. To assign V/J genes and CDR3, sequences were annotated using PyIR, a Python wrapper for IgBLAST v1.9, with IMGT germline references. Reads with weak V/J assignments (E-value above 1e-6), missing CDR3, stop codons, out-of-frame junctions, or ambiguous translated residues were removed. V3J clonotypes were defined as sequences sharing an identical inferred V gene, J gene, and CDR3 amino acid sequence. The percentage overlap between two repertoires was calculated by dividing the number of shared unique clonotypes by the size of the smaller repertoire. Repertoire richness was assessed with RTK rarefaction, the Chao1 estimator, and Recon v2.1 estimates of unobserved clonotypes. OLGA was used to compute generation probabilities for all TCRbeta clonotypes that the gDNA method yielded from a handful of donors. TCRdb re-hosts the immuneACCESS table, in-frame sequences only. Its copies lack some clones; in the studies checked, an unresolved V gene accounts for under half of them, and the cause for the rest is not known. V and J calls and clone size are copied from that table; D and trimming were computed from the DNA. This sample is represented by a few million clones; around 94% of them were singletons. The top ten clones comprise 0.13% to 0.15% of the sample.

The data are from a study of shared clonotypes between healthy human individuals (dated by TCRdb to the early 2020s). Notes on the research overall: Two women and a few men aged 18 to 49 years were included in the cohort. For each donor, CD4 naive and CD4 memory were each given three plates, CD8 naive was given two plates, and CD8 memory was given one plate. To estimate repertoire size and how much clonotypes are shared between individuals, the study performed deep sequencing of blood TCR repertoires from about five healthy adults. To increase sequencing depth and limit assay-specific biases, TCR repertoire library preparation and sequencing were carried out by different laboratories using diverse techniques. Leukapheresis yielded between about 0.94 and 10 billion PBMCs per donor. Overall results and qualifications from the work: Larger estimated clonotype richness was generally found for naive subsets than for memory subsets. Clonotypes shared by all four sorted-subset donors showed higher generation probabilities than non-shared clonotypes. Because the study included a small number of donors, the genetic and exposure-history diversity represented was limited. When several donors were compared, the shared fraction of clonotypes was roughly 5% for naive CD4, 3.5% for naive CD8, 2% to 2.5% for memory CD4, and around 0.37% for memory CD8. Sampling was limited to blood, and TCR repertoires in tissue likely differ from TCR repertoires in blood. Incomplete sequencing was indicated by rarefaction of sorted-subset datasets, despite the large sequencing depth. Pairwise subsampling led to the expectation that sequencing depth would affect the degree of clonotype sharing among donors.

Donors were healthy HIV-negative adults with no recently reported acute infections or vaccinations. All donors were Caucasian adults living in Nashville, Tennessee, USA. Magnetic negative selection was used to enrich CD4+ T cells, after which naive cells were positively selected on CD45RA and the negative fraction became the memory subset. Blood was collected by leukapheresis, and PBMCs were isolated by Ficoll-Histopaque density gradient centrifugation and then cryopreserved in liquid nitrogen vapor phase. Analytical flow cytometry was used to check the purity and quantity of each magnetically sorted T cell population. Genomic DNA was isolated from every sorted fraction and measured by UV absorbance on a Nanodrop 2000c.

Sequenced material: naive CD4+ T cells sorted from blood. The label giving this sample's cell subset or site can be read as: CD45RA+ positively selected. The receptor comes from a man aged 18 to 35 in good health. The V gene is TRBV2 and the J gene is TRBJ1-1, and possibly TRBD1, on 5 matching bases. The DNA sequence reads TGTGCCAGCAGTGTCGGACAGAACACTGAAGCTTTCTTT. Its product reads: CASSVGQNTEAFF.